Sequencing of this T cell receptor beta chain was carried out in a study of shared clonotypes between healthy human individuals. This clone occurred once. V was pared by 4 bases and J by 3 bases, with 18 bases between. This CDR3 is 17 amino acids long. The germline V gene has CDR1 KGHSH and CDR2 LQKENI. The data were produced by immunoSEQ multiplex PCR, yet TCRdb's version contains in-frame clones alone and is incomplete. The data contain about 2.3 million clones, around 93% of them singletons. This TCR derives from a man aged 18 to 29 in good health. Some clones in this sample may be carry-over from other donors' samples. The chain joins TRBV18 to TRBJ1-4; tentative D call: TRBD1 (6 bases). The sequencing sample was made of naive CD4+ T cells from PBMCs. Subset described: CD45RA+ positively selected. The CDR3 region is CASSLNRQGWANEKLFF. For the CDR3, the DNA is TGTGCCAGCTCACTAAACCGTCAGGGGTGGGCTAATGAAAAACTGTTTTTT.